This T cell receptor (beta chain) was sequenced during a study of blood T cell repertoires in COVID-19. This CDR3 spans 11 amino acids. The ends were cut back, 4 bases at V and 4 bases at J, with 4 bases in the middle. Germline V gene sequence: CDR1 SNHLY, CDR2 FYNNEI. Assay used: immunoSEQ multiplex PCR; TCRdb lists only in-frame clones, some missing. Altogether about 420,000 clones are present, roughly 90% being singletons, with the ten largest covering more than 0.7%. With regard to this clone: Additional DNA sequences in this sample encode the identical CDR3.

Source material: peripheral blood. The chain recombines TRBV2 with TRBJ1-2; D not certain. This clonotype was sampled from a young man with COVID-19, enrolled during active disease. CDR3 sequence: CASSAGYGYTF. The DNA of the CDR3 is TGTGCCAGCAGTGCAGGCTATGGCTACACCTTC.